A single sample gave rise to the 11 T cell receptor beta chains below, sequenced in a study of blood T cell repertoires in COVID-19. Libraries were prepared by immunoSEQ multiplex PCR; TCRdb keeps only in-frame clonotypes and omits some of them. The data contain about 300,000 clones, more than 75% of them singletons. The material sequenced was peripheral blood. These receptors all come from a man between 65 and 79 years old with acute or convalescent COVID-19.

The CDR3 sequence: CASGRDYSGNTIYF. For the CDR3, the DNA is TGTGCCAGCGGTCGGGACTACTCTGGAAACACCATATATTTT. The chain is built from TRBV3-1 (or the pseudogene TRBV3-2) and TRBJ1-3; tentative D call: TRBD1 (5 bases). Germline V gene sequence: CDR1 LGHDT, CDR2 YNNKEL (reference sequence). V lost 8 bases, J lost 0 bases, and 11 bases lay in between. The CDR3 length is 14 residues.

In this sample, this clone turned up once. The V gene is TRBV3-1 (or the pseudogene TRBV3-2), the J gene TRBJ2-5; no firm D call. This CDR3 is 13 amino acids long. Germline assignment: CDR1 LGHDT and CDR2 YNNKEL (reference sequence). The ends were cut back, 2 bases at V and 4 bases at J, with 8 bases in the middle. The CDR3 DNA reads TGTGCCAGCAGCCAAATTCCAGGAGAGACCCAGTACTTC. It translates to CASSQIPGETQYF.

The rearrangement links TRBV6-4 to TRBJ2-1; weak D call: TRBD2 (6 bases). Trimming pared 3 bases from V and 8 bases from J, leaving 11 bases between. Germline V gene lookup returns CDR1 MRHNA and CDR2 SNTAGT. The CDR3 is made up of 13 amino acids. The CDR3 sequence is CASSEAAGYEQFF. CDR3 coding DNA: TGTGCCAGCAGTGAGGCTGCGGGATATGAGCAGTTCTTC.

This sequence joins TRBV20-1 and TRBJ1-2; the D is unclear. This CDR3 region has 10 residues. Trimming took off 5 bases at V and 8 bases at J, with 9 bases between the two ends. Germline loops: CDR1 DFQATT, CDR2 SNEGSKA (reference sequence). This CDR3 reads CSASPPGYTF. DNA of the CDR3: TGCAGTGCTTCCCCCCCGGGCTACACCTTC.

The table lists this clone with a count of one. The chain employs TRBV3-1 (or the pseudogene TRBV3-2) and TRBJ2-7; 11 bases agree with TRBD2. Germline CDR1 LGHDT, CDR2 YNNKEL (reference sequence). V was clipped by 4 bases and J by 4 bases; unmatched bases: 3. This CDR3 contains 14 residues. The CDR3: CASSRLAGSYEQYF. CDR3 nucleotides: TGTGCCAGCAGCCGACTAGCGGGATCGTACGAGCAGTACTTC.

This sequence joins TRBV2 and TRBJ1-6; tentatively, D is TRBD1 (5 bases). From germline, CDR1 is SNHLY and CDR2 FYNNEI. The V end lost 4 bases, the J end lost 7 bases, and 11 bases lay between the germline ends. The CDR3 sequence is 14 residues long. CDR3 sequence reads: CASSGDSGNSPLHF. The CDR3 region has the DNA TGTGCCAGCAGTGGTGACAGTGGAAATTCACCCCTCCACTTT.

V and J are TRBV18 and TRBJ1-1; D remains ambiguous. Trimming cost V 3 bases and J 2 bases, with 13 bases left between them. CDR3 length equals 15 residues. The germline V gene encodes CDR1 KGHSH and CDR2 LQKENI. The CDR3 DNA is TGTGCCAGCTCACCTCGCGCACTTAGTAACACTGAAGCTTTCTTT. It translates to CASSPRALSNTEAFF.

The CDR3 DNA follows: TGCGCCAGCAGCCCCGGAGGGCGCTTCTGGAACACCGGGGAGCTGTTTTTT. Amino acids: CASSPGGRFWNTGELFF. This chain connects TRBV5-1 to TRBJ2-2; D perhaps matches TRBD2 (6 bases). The germline V gene encodes CDR1 SGHRS and CDR2 YFSETQ. The CDR3 length is 17 residues. V was pared by 4 bases and J by 1 base, with 17 bases between. Looking up the rest from reference TRBV5-1 and TRBJ2-2 gives the full variable domain: KAGVTQTPRYLIKTRGQQVTLSCSPISGHRSVSWYQQTPGQGLQFLFEYFSETQRNKGNFPGRFSGRQFSNSRSEMNVSTLELGDSALYLCASSPGGRFWNTGELFFGEGSRLTVL.

The chain links TRBV11-2 to TRBJ1-4, with 8 bases lining up with TRBD1. V lost 4 bases, J lost 8 bases, and 6 bases stayed unmatched. CDR1 and CDR2 (germline): SGHAT, FQNNGV. This CDR3 has 14 residues. The CDR3 is CASSSPGGWEKLFF. The CDR3 nucleotides are TGTGCCAGCAGCTCACCAGGGGGCTGGGAAAAACTGTTTTTT.

The V and J genes are TRBV3-1 (or the pseudogene TRBV3-2) and TRBJ2-5; weak D call: TRBD2 (6 bases). V lost 0 bases, J lost 4 bases, and 12 bases lay in between. The CDR3 has 15 residues. CDR1 is LGHDT and CDR2 is YNNKEL in the germline V gene (reference sequence). The CDR3 loop is CASSQDRLARETQYF. The CDR3 DNA is TGTGCCAGCAGCCAAGATCGCCTAGCGAGAGAGACCCAGTACTTC.

The chain employs TRBV2 and TRBJ2-5; the D gene is possibly TRBD2 (6 bases). V lost 8 bases, J lost 2 bases, and 12 bases lay in between. The CDR3 length is 13 residues. Germline CDR1 is SNHLY and CDR2 is FYNNEI. Written as DNA, the CDR3 is TGTGCCAGCTTGACTGCGGGACAAGAGACCCAGTACTTC. The encoded protein is CASLTAGQETQYF.